This is a list of T cell receptor beta chains from one sample in a study of T cell repertoires in cytomegalovirus infection. TCRdb reanalysed the reads using MiXCR and keeps one entry per CDR3 protein. The repertoire has around 740,000 distinct CDR3 sequences, less than 40% of them found once; the top ten carry under 3.5%. Sequenced material: PBMCs. These receptors all stem from a human donor in good health (CMV status not recorded). Some clones in this sample may be carry-over from other donors' samples. Both conserved end residues are part of each CDR3. A D gene is named only where the DNA matches it firmly. Clone size is given for some rows only: seen once, a few or many times, or a class if the clone is expanded.

abundance: NA
d_gene: NA
j_gene: TRBJ2-7
v_gene: TRBV20-1
CDR3aa: CSARLDEQYF
CDR3nt: TGCAGTGCTAGACTCGACGAGCAGTACTTC

abundance: once
d_gene: NA
j_gene: TRBJ1-5
v_gene: TRBV2
CDR3aa: CASSEEVSNQPQHF
CDR3nt: TGTGCCAGCAGTGAAGAGGTGAGCAATCAGCCCCAGCATTTT

abundance: NA
d_gene: TRBD1
j_gene: TRBJ2-1
v_gene: TRBV7-8
CDR3aa: CASSGMGRIRDSSYNEQFF
CDR3nt: TGTGCCAGCAGCGGAATGGGACGGATCCGGGACAGCTCCTACAATGAGCAGTTCTTC

abundance: few
d_gene: NA
j_gene: TRBJ1-4
v_gene: TRBV20-1
CDR3aa: CSADRLEKLFF
CDR3nt: TGCAGTGCTGACAGATTAGAAAAACTGTTTTTT

abundance: NA
d_gene: NA
j_gene: TRBJ1-2
v_gene: TRBV19
CDR3aa: CASTFGISYTF
CDR3nt: TGTGCCAGTACCTTCGGTATAAGCTACACCTTC

abundance: few
d_gene: TRBD2
j_gene: TRBJ2-7
v_gene: TRBV7-2
CDR3aa: CASSLVETSVHEQYF
CDR3nt: TGTGCCAGCAGCTTAGTGGAGACTAGCGTCCACGAGCAGTACTTC

abundance: many
d_gene: NA
j_gene: TRBJ1-1
v_gene: TRBV7-9
CDR3aa: CASRPPVGTEAFF
CDR3nt: TGTGCCAGCAGACCCCCCGTGGGAACTGAAGCTTTCTTT

abundance: NA
d_gene: TRBD2
j_gene: TRBJ2-7
v_gene: TRBV15
CDR3aa: CSTSRVVTSGKNEQYF
CDR3nt: TGTTCCACCAGCAGAGTGGTCACTAGCGGGAAAAACGAGCAGTACTTC

abundance: few
d_gene: TRBD1
j_gene: TRBJ1-2
v_gene: TRBV2
CDR3aa: CASMGPGGNYGYTF
CDR3nt: TGTGCCAGCATGGGTCCAGGGGGCAACTATGGCTACACCTTC

abundance: NA
d_gene: NA
j_gene: TRBJ1-1
v_gene: TRBV2
CDR3aa: CASSRDFRNTEAFF
CDR3nt: TGTGCCAGCAGTCGGGACTTTCGGAACACTGAAGCTTTCTTT

abundance: few
d_gene: TRBD1
j_gene: TRBJ1-2
v_gene: TRBV7-8
CDR3aa: CASEQGGRYGYTF
CDR3nt: TGTGCCAGCGAACAGGGGGGCAGATATGGCTACACCTTC

abundance: NA
d_gene: NA
j_gene: TRBJ2-1
v_gene: TRBV7-2
CDR3aa: CASSLVWYNEQFF
CDR3nt: TGTGCCAGCAGCTTAGTTTGGTACAATGAGCAGTTCTTC

abundance: NA
d_gene: NA
j_gene: TRBJ2-3
v_gene: TRBV12-3/TRBV12-4
CDR3aa: CASSFGGEDTQYF
CDR3nt: TGTGCCAGCAGTTTTGGGGGTGAAGATACGCAGTATTTT

abundance: NA
d_gene: NA
j_gene: TRBJ2-1
v_gene: TRBV5-6
CDR3aa: CASSWARANEQFF
CDR3nt: TGTGCCAGCAGCTGGGCCCGAGCCAATGAGCAGTTCTTC

abundance: NA
d_gene: TRBD1
j_gene: TRBJ1-2
v_gene: TRBV12-3/TRBV12-4
CDR3aa: CASSRDRRTSYGYTF
CDR3nt: TGTGCCAGCAGTAGGGACAGGAGGACATCCTATGGCTACACCTTC

abundance: NA
d_gene: NA
j_gene: TRBJ2-1
v_gene: TRBV2
CDR3aa: CASSLPSRGKGRQFF
CDR3nt: TGTGCCAGCAGCCTTCCCTCCCGGGGGAAGGGCCGCCAGTTCTTC

abundance: few
d_gene: NA
j_gene: TRBJ1-2
v_gene: TRBV11-2
CDR3aa: CASSLADGAYYGYTF
CDR3nt: TGTGCCAGCAGCTTAGCCGACGGTGCGTACTATGGCTACACCTTC

abundance: NA
d_gene: NA
j_gene: TRBJ2-7
v_gene: TRBV5-1
CDR3aa: CASSFRDRGNYEQYF
CDR3nt: TGCGCCAGCAGCTTCCGGGACCGAGGGAACTACGAGCAGTACTTC

abundance: few
d_gene: NA
j_gene: TRBJ2-1
v_gene: TRBV6-1
CDR3aa: CASSAEGRTREVF
CDR3nt: TGTGCCAGCAGTGCGGAGGGACGGACCCGCGAAGTCTTC

abundance: few
d_gene: NA
j_gene: TRBJ2-7
v_gene: TRBV7-9
CDR3aa: CASSSTGTAGPGEQYF
CDR3nt: TGTGCCAGCAGCTCTACCGGGACAGCGGGACCTGGGGAGCAGTACTTC

abundance: NA
d_gene: TRBD2
j_gene: TRBJ2-3
v_gene: TRBV7-8
CDR3aa: CASSWRTSGSSDTQYF
CDR3nt: TGTGCCAGCAGCTGGAGGACTAGCGGGAGCTCAGATACGCAGTATTTT

abundance: few
d_gene: TRBD2
j_gene: TRBJ2-3
v_gene: TRBV7-6
CDR3aa: CASSPGLAGGMADTQYF
CDR3nt: TGTGCCAGCAGTCCCGGACTAGCGGGGGGAATGGCAGATACGCAGTATTTT

abundance: few
d_gene: NA
j_gene: TRBJ2-1
v_gene: TRBV27
CDR3aa: CASSPPGRPPFF
CDR3nt: TGTGCCAGCAGCCCACCGGGACGGCCTCCGTTCTTC

abundance: NA
d_gene: NA
j_gene: TRBJ2-7
v_gene: TRBV12-3/TRBV12-4
CDR3aa: CASSSGWSYEQYF
CDR3nt: TGTGCCAGCAGTTCTGGCTGGTCCTACGAGCAGTACTTC

abundance: NA
d_gene: NA
j_gene: TRBJ2-1
v_gene: TRBV28
CDR3aa: CASSSPPSGEQFF
CDR3nt: TGTGCCAGCAGTTCCCCCCCGAGCGGTGAGCAGTTCTTC

abundance: few
d_gene: TRBD2
j_gene: TRBJ2-7
v_gene: TRBV6-6
CDR3aa: CASQGTSGSYEQYF
CDR3nt: TGTGCCAGCCAGGGGACTAGCGGGAGCTACGAGCAGTACTTC

abundance: many
d_gene: NA
j_gene: TRBJ1-5
v_gene: TRBV12-3/TRBV12-4
CDR3aa: CASSFGDGPDQPQHF
CDR3nt: TGTGCCAGCAGTTTTGGGGATGGACCGGATCAGCCCCAGCATTTT

abundance: few
d_gene: NA
j_gene: TRBJ2-7
v_gene: TRBV2
CDR3aa: CASSAPLNYEQYF
CDR3nt: TGTGCCAGCAGCGCCCCCCTAAACTACGAGCAGTACTTC

abundance: NA
d_gene: NA
j_gene: TRBJ2-4
v_gene: TRBV20-1
CDR3aa: CSARYLGNIQYF
CDR3nt: TGCAGTGCTAGGTACTTAGGAAACATTCAGTACTTC

abundance: once
d_gene: TRBD2
j_gene: TRBJ2-1
v_gene: TRBV23-1
CDR3aa: CASSQKGTSGSYGNEQFF
CDR3nt: TGCGCCAGCAGTCAAAAGGGGACTAGCGGGAGTTACGGGAATGAGCAGTTCTTC

abundance: few
d_gene: TRBD2
j_gene: TRBJ2-7
v_gene: TRBV5-1
CDR3aa: CASSFGLAGAYEQYF
CDR3nt: TGCGCCAGCAGCTTTGGACTAGCGGGAGCTTACGAGCAGTACTTC

abundance: NA
d_gene: NA
j_gene: TRBJ2-1
v_gene: TRBV6-6
CDR3aa: CASSYGGLGSSYNEQFF
CDR3nt: TGTGCCAGCAGTTATGGAGGGCTCGGGAGCTCCTACAATGAGCAGTTCTTC